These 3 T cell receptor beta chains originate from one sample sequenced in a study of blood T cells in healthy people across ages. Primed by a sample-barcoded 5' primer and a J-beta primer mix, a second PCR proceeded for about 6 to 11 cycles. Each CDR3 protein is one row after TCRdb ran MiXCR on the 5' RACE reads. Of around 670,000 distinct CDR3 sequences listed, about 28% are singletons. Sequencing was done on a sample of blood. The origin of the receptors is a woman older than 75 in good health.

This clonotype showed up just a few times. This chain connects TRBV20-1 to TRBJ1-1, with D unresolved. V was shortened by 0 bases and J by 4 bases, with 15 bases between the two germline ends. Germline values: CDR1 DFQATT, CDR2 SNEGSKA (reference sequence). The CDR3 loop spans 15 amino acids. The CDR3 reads CSARDWTAIGTEAFF. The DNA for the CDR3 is TGCAGTGCTAGAGATTGGACGGCCATAGGCACTGAAGCTTTCTTT.

CDR3 residues: CASSSTTGVNWYTF. DNA of the CDR3: TGTGCCAGCAGTTCTACGACAGGGGTCAATTGGTACACCTTC. The J gene is TRBJ1-2, the V gene TRBV6-5; 8 bases are a match to TRBD1. In germline, CDR1 is MNHEY, CDR2 SVGAGI. The CDR3 is made up of 14 amino acids. V shed 4 bases, J shed 11 bases, and the junction held 12 bases outside the gene matches.

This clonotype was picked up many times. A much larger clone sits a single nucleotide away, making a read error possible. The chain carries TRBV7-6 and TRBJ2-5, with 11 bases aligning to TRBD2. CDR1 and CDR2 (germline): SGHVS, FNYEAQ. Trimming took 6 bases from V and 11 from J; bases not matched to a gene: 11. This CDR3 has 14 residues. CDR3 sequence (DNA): TGTGCCAGCAGTTCCGGGACTAGCGGCAATGAGCAGTACTTC. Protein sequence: CASSSGTSGNEQYF.